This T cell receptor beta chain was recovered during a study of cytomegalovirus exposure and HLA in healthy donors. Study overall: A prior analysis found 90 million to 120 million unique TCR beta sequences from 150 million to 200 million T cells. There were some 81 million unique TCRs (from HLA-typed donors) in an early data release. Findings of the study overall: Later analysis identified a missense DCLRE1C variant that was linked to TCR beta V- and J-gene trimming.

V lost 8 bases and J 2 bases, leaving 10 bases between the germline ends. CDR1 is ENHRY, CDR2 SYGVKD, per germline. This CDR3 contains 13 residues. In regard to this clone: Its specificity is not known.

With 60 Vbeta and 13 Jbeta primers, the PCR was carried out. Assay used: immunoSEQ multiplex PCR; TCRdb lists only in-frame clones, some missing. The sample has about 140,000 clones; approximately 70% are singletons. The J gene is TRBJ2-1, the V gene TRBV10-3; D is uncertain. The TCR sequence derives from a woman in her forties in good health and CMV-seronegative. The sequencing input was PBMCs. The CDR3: CAIAVSTYNEQFF. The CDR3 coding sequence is TGTGCCATCGCGGTTAGCACCTACAATGAGCAGTTCTTC.